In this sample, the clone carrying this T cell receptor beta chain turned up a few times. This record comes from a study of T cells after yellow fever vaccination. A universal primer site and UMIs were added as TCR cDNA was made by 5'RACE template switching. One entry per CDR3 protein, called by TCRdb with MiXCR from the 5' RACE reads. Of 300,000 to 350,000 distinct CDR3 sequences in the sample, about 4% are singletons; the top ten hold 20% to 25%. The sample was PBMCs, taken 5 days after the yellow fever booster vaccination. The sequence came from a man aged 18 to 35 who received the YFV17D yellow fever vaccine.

The CDR3 DNA reads TGTGCCACCAGTGATGCCAACGACCTCTTGTGGGATACGCAGTATTTT. Residues: CATSDANDLLWDTQYF. This chain links TRBV24-1 with TRBJ2-3; D unclear. The CDR3 spans 16 residues. Germline values: CDR1 KGHDR, CDR2 SFDVKD. Trimming took off 3 bases at V and 6 bases at J, with 18 bases between the two ends.